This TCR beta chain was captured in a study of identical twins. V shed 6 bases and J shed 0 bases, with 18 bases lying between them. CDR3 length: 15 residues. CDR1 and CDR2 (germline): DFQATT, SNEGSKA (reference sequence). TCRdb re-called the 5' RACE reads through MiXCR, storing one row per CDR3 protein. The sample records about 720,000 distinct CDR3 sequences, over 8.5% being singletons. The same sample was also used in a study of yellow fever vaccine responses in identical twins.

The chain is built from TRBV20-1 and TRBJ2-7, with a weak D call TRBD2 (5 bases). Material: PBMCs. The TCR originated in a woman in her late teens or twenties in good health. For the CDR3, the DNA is TGCAGTGCCCTCCCAGTGGACTTTCACTCCTACGAGCAGTACTTC. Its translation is CSALPVDFHSYEQYF.